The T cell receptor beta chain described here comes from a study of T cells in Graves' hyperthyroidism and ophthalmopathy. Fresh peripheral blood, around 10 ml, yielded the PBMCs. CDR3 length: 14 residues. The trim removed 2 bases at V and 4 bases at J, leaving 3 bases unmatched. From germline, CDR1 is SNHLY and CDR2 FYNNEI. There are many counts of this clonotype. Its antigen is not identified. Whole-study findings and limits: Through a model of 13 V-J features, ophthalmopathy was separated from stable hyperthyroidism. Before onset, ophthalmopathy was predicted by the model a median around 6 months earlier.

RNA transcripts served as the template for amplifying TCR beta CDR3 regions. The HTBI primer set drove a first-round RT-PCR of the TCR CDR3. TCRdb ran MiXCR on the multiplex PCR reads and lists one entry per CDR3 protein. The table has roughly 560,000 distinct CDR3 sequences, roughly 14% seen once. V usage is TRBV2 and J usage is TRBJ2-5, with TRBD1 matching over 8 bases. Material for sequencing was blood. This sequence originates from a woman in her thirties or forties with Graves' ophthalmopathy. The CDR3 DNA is TGTGCCAGCAGTGAACAGGGGGCCGGAGAGACCCAGTACTTC. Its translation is CASSEQGAGETQYF.